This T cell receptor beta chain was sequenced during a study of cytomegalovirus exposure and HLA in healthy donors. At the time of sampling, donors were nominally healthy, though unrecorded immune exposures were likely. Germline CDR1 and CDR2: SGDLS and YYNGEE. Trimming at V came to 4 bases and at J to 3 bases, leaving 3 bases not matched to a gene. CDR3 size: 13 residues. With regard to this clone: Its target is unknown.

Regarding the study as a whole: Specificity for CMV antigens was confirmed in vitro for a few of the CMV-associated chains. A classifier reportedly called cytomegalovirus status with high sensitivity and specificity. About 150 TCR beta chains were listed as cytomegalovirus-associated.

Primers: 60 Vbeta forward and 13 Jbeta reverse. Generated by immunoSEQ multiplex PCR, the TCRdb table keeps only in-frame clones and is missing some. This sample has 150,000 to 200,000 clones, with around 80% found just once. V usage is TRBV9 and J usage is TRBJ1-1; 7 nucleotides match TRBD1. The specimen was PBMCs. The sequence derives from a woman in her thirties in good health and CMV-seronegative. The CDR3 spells CASSSQGYTEAFF. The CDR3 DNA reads TGTGCCAGCAGCTCACAGGGGTACACTGAAGCTTTCTTT.